The rows below give T cell receptor beta chains drawn from one sample of a study of metastatic and nonmetastatic thyroid tumors. TCRdb reprocessed the PCR reads via MiXCR. Of about 28,000 clones in the sample, under 25% were seen once. The sample comprised blood. These receptors came from a female donor with papillary thyroid cancer or a benign thyroid nodule (not recorded which). Some clones in this sample may be carry-over from other donors' samples. CDR3s include the opening cysteine and the closing phenylalanine or tryptophan. The D gene is left open where the match is weak. A clone size is listed for some rows: how often the clone was seen (once, few, many), or a class if it is expanded.

V,length,J,size,D,CDR3,DNA
TRBV24-1,14,TRBJ1-1,.,.,CATSDYYGGPEALF,TGTGCCACCAGTGATTATTACGGGGGTCCTGAAGCTCTCTTT
TRBV5-6,17,TRBJ2-2,many,TRBD1,CASSPKDRDRHTGELFF,TGTGCCAGCAGCCCTAAAGATAGGGACAGACACACCGGGGAGCTGTTTTTT
TRBV15,15,TRBJ2-7,.,TRBD1,CSTSEDRGNSYEQYF,TGTTCCACTTCTGAAGACAGGGGGAATTCCTACGAGCAGTACTTC
TRBV2,16,TRBJ2-3,.,TRBD2,CASNKAGGSGTDTQYF,TGTGCCAGCAATAAGGCGGGAGGGTCTGGCACAGATACGCAGTATTTT
TRBV9,18,TRBJ2-1,many,TRBD2,CASSVTAGGKISYNEQFF,TGTGCCAGCAGCGTAACAGCGGGAGGGAAAATCTCCTACAATGAGCAGTTCTTC
TRBV10-3,13,TRBJ1-2,.,.,CAISEARVYGYNF,TGTGCCATCAGTGAAGCCAGGGTCTATGGTTACAACTTC
TRBV29-1,15,TRBJ1-1,.,.,CSVDSFRDVAPWAFF,TGCAGCGTTGATTCTTTCAGGGATGTTGCACCGTGGGCTTTCTTT
TRBV12-3/TRBV12-4,14,TRBJ2-3,many,TRBD2,CASSQRLARDTQYF,TGTGCCAGCAGTCAAAGACTAGCCAGAGATACGCAGTATTTT
TRBV4-2,17,TRBJ1-5,.,.,CASSQEASSGFNQPQHF,TGTGCCAGCAGCCAAGAGGCCTCGTCGGGCTTCAATCAGCCCCAGCATTTT
TRBV7-6,16,TRBJ2-3,many,TRBD2,CASSTRVAGATDTQYF,TGTGCCAGCAGCACCCGGGTAGCGGGAGCGACAGATACGCAGTATTTT
TRBV15,16,TRBJ1-4,many,TRBD1,CATSRITGGANEKLFF,TGTGCCACCAGCAGAATAACAGGGGGAGCTAATGAAAAACTGTTTTTT
TRBV7-8,15,TRBJ1-2,.,.,CASSPRVGQDYGYTF,TGTGCCAGCAGCCCCCGGGTAGGGCAGGACTATGGCTACACCTTC
TRBV6-1,16,TRBJ1-1,many,.,CASSLPGAGMNTEAFF,TGTGCCAGCAGTTTACCAGGGGCCGGGATGAACACTGAAGCTTTCTTT
TRBV12-3/TRBV12-4,15,TRBJ2-1,medium-sized,TRBD1,CASTLFDRVGNEQFF,TGTGCCAGCACCCTCTTCGACAGGGTTGGGAATGAGCAGTTCTTC
TRBV12-3/TRBV12-4,15,TRBJ1-3,.,.,CSSNQDPASRNTIYF,TGTTCCAGCAACCAGGATCCAGCCTCTCGAAACACCATATATTTT
TRBV20-1,16,TRBJ2-3,.,.,CSARDQRGDITDTQYF,TGCAGTGCTAGAGATCAGAGGGGGGATATCACAGATACGCAGTATTTT
TRBV7-9,12,TRBJ2-5,many,.,CASSSGGETQYF,TGTGCCAGCAGCTCTGGGGGGGAGACCCAGTACTTC
TRBV7-3,13,TRBJ1-1,many,.,CASSSHMNTEAFF,TGTGCCAGCAGTTCACACATGAACACTGAAGCTTTCTTT
TRBV18,17,TRBJ2-2,many,TRBD2,CASSPKGGRADTGELFF,TGTGCCAGCTCCCCCAAGGGCGGGAGGGCCGACACCGGGGAGCTGTTTTTT
TRBV27,15,TRBJ2-1,many,.,CASSPRAGARHEQFF,TGTGCCAGCAGTCCCCGGGCGGGCGCACGGCATGAGCAGTTCTTC
TRBV5-8,14,TRBJ1-1,many,.,CASSLAGLGTEAFF,TGTGCCAGCAGCTTGGCAGGGCTAGGGACTGAAGCTTTCTTT
TRBV4-1,17,TRBJ1-1,many,TRBD1,CASSSGPGEGANTEAFF,TGCGCCAGCAGCTCCGGGCCGGGAGAGGGGGCCAACACTGAAGCTTTCTTT
TRBV6-1,15,TRBJ1-5,.,.,CASIPTVTDNQPQHF,TGTGCCAGCATTCCGACAGTCACTGACAATCAGCCCCAGCATTTT
TRBV6-1,14,TRBJ1-5,many,TRBD1,CASSTGQGHQPQHF,TGTGCCAGCAGTACCGGACAGGGGCATCAGCCCCAGCATTTT
TRBV11-2,18,TRBJ1-5,.,.,CASSLGGTASYCNQPQHF,TGTGCCAGCAGCTTAGGAGGTACAGCTTCTTATTGCAATCAGCCCCAGCATTTT
TRBV6-1,13,TRBJ2-1,medium-sized,.,CASSPGQSNEQFF,TGTGCCAGCAGTCCTGGACAGAGCAATGAGCAGTTCTTC
TRBV6-4,16,TRBJ2-1,many,TRBD2,CASSDLAGGDYNEQFF,TGTGCCAGCAGCGATCTAGCGGGAGGGGATTACAATGAGCAGTTCTTC
TRBV5-4,15,TRBJ1-1,.,.,CASSYSQGMNTEAFF,TGTGCCAGCAGCTATTCACAGGGAATGAACACTGAAGCTTTCTTT
TRBV6-1,15,TRBJ1-5,few,.,CASSPAVGDNQPQHF,TGTGCCAGCAGTCCGGCAGTCGGTGACAATCAGCCCCAGCATTTT
TRBV11-3,15,TRBJ2-5,many,.,CASSLEGRSQETQYF,TGTGCCAGCAGCTTAGAGGGCCGGAGCCAAGAGACCCAGTACTTC
TRBV9,14,TRBJ2-2,many,.,CASGASTNTGELFF,TGTGCCAGCGGAGCGAGCACGAACACCGGGGAGCTGTTTTTT
TRBV11-1,15,TRBJ2-2,many,.,CASSSSIWNTGELFF,TGTGCCAGCAGTTCTAGCATTTGGAACACCGGGGAGCTGTTTTTT
TRBV24-1,15,TRBJ2-3,few,.,CATSDSQHFPDSHYF,TGTGCCACCAGTGATTCGCAGCACTTTCCAGATTCGCATTATTTT
TRBV6-5,18,TRBJ2-3,few,.,CASSFGMGDQILSDTQYF,TGTGCCAGCAGTTTCGGAATGGGGGACCAGATCTTATCAGATACGCAGTATTTT
TRBV30,14,TRBJ1-6,.,.,CAFSPGRANSPLHF,TGTGCCTTTTCGCCGGGACGGGCAAATTCACCCCTCCACTTT
TRBV12-3/TRBV12-4,13,TRBJ2-2,few,.,CASTPPNTGEPFF,TGTGCCAGCACTCCGCCGAACACCGGGGAGCCGTTTTTT
TRBV28,14,TRBJ2-7,medium-sized,TRBD2,CASNIAGLTYEQYF,TGTGCCAGCAACATCGCGGGACTAACCTACGAGCAGTACTTC